This T cell receptor (beta chain) was sequenced in a study of CD8+CD57+ T cells in acquired aplastic anemia. Study details: Across the sorted CD4+ and CD8+ cells, DNA amounts averaged around 3.2 ug. CD4+ cells from healthy donors averaged approximately 11 million reads. The study, taken as a whole, reports: Patients and controls shared over 25 CD8+ CDR3 sequences, highly expressed in patients. CD8+ Simpson's diversity in patients was not significantly different from that in controls.

Concerning this clonotype itself: Its target is unknown.

V trimming: 8 bases; J trimming: 9 bases; junction bases outside the gene matches: 5. The CDR3 spans 13 residues. CDR3 and TCR beta VDJ profiling relied on genomic DNA as the template. From the reads, TCRdb called clonotypes with MiXCR, one entry per CDR3 protein. This sample has approximately 99,000 distinct CDR3 sequences; roughly 51% occur once, and the top ten carry 30% to 35%. This sequence was found in a human donor in good health, serving as a control. The chain uses TRBV12-3 or TRBV12-4 and TRBJ2-1; TRBD2 aligns across 12 bases. Material: sorted CD4+, CD8+, or CD8+CD57+ T cells (not recorded which) from PBMCs. The CDR3 nucleotides read TGTGCCAGCCAGACTAGCGGGGGAAGTGAGCAGTTCTTC. Protein: CASQTSGGSEQFF.